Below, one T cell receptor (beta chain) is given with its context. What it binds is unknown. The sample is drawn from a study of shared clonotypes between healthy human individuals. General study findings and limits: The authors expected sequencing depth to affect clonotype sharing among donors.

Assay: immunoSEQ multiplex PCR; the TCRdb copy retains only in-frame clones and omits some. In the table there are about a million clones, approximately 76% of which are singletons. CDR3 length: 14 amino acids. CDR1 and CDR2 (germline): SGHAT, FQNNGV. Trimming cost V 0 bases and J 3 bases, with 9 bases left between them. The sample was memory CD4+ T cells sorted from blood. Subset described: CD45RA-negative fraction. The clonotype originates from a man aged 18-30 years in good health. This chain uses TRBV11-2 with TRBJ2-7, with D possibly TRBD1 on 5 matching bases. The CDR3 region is CASSLEWQGYEQYF. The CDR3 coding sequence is TGTGCCAGCAGCTTAGAATGGCAGGGCTACGAGCAGTACTTC.